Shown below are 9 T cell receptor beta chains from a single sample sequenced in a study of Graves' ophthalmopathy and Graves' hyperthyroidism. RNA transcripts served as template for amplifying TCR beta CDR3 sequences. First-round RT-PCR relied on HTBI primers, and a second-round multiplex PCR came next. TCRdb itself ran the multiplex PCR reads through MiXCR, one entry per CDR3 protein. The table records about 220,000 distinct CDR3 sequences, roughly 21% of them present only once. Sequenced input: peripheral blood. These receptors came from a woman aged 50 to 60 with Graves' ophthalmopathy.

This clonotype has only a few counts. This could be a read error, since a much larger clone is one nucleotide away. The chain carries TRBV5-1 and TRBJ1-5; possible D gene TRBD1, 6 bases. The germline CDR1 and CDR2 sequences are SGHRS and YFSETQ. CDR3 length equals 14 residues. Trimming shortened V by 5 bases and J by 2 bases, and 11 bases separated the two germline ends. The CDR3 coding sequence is TGCGCCAGCAGGCCCCAGGGGTGCAATCAGCCCCAGCATTTT. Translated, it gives CASRPQGCNQPQHF.

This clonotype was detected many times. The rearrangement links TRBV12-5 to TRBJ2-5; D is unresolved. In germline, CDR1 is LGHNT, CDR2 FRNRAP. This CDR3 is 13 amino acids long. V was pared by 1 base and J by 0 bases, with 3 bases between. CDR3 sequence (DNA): TGTGCTAGTGGTTTGGAATACCAAGAGACCCAGTACTTC. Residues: CASGLEYQETQYF.

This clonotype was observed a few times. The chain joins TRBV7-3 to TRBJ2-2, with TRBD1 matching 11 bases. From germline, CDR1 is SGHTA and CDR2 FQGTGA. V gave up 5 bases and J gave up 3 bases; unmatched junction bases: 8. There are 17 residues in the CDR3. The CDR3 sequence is CASSAQDRGRHTGELFF. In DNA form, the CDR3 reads TGTGCCAGCAGCGCCCAGGACAGGGGGCGCCACACCGGGGAGCTGTTTTTT.

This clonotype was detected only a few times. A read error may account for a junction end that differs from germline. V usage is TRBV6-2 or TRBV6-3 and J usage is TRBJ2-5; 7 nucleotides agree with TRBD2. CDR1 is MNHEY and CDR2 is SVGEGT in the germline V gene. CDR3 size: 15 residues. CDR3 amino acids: CASSYFGGRRETQYF. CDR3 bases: TGTGCCAGCAGCTACTTCGGCGGGAGAAGGGAGACCCAGTACTTC.

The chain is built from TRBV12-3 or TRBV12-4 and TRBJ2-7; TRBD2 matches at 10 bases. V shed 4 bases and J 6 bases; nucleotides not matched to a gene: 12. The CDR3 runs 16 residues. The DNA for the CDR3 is TGTGCCAGCAGTTACAAAGGCGGGCTAGCGGGAGCCGAGCAGTACTTC. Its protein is CASSYKGGLAGAEQYF.

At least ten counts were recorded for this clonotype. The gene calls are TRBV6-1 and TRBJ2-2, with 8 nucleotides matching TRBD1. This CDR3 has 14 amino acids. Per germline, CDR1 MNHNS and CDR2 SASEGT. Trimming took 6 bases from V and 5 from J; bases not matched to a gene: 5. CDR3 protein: CASRQGALTGELFF. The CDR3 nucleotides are TGTGCCAGCAGGCAGGGGGCGCTTACCGGGGAGCTGTTTTTT.

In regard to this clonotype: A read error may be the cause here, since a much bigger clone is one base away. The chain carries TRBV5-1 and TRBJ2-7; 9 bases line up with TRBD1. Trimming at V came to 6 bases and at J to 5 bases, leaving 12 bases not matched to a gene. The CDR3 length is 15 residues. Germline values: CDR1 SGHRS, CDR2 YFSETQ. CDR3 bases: TGCGCCAGCACCTTAACCGGGACAGGGTTCGACGAGCAGTACTTC. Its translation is CASTLTGTGFDEQYF. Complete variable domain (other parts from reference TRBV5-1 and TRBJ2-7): KAGVTQTPRYLIKTRGQQVTLSCSPISGHRSVSWYQQTPGQGLQFLFEYFSETQRNKGNFPGRFSGRQFSNSRSEMNVSTLELGDSALYLCASTLTGTGFDEQYFGPGTRLTVT.

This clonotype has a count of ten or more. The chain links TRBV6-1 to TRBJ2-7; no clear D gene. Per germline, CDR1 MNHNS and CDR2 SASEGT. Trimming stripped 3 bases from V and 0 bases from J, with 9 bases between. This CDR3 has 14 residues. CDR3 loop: CASSDRSHSYEQYF. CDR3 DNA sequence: TGTGCCAGCAGTGATAGAAGCCACTCCTACGAGCAGTACTTC.

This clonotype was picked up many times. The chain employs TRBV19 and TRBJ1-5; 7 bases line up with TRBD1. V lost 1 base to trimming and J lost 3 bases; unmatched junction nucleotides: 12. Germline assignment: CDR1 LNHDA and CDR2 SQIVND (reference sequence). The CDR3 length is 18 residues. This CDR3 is CASSIAARQGAHNQPQHF. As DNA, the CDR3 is TGTGCCAGTAGTATAGCGGCTCGACAGGGCGCTCACAATCAGCCCCAGCATTTT.